The source of this TCR beta chain is a study of Graves' ophthalmopathy and Graves' hyperthyroidism. Across the whole study: Ophthalmopathy not arising within 18 months of follow-up defined hyperthyroidism as stable.

Other autoimmune diseases, uncontrolled infections, pregnancy or lactation excluded patients from enrollment. Points from the study as a whole: At about 69% sensitivity and approximately 72% specificity, the model predicted progression of the ophthalmopathy.

This CDR3 is built from 15 residues. Germline V gene sequence: CDR1 MNHEY, CDR2 SVGAGI. The V gene lost 6 bases and the J gene lost 4 bases, with 18 bases spanning the gap. Points on this clonotype: Its antigen remains unknown.

The study amplified TCR beta CDR3 regions using RNA transcripts. First-round RT-PCR relied on HTBI primers, and a second-round multiplex PCR came next. TCRdb independently ran MiXCR on the multiplex PCR reads; one entry per CDR3 protein. The sample includes some 1.1 million distinct CDR3 sequences, around a third of them seen just once. Sequencing was carried out using peripheral blood or thyroid tissue (not recorded which). The TCR sequence derives from an adult man with Graves' hyperthyroidism. This chain connects TRBV6-5 to TRBJ1-2, with D possibly TRBD1 on 5 matching bases. This chain's CDR3 is CASRDVLGAFYGYTF. The CDR3 DNA reads as TGTGCCAGCAGGGACGTGCTTGGGGCCTTCTATGGCTACACCTTC.